Shown below are 21 T cell receptor beta chains from a single sample sequenced in a study of CD8 T cells in Susac syndrome. When the RNA was reverse transcribed, random hexamers were used with an input of roughly 0.5 to 1 ug. TCRdb re-called the immunoSEQ multiplex PCR reads with MiXCR, one entry per CDR3 protein. The sample lists about 150,000 distinct CDR3 sequences, roughly 96% occurring once. What was sequenced was CD8+ T cells from PBMCs. The receptors derive from a human donor with multiple sclerosis.

This clonotype was seen just once. The chain recombines TRBV20-1 with TRBJ1-2; possibly TRBD1 for D (6 bases). This CDR3 comprises 14 residues. Trimming cost V 2 bases and J 4 bases, with 14 bases left between them. Per the germline V gene, CDR1 is DFQATT and CDR2 is SNEGSKA (reference sequence). Here the CDR3 DNA reads TGCAGTGCTAGACTACAGGGACCCTTCTATGGCTACACCTTC. Protein sequence: CSARLQGPFYGYTF.

The chain couples TRBV7-8 to TRBJ1-2; TRBD1 might be the D (5 bases). V was clipped by 0 bases and J by 4 bases, with 12 bases between them. Germline-derived CDR1 and CDR2 are SGHVS and FQNEAQ. The CDR3 runs to 15 residues. The CDR3 loop reads CASSLARADSYGYTF. In nucleotides, the CDR3 is TGTGCCAGCAGCTTAGCCAGGGCCGATAGCTATGGCTACACCTTC. The variable domain in full, with the rest retrieved from reference TRBV7-8 and TRBJ1-2, is GAGVSQSPRYKVAKRGQDVALRCDPISGHVSLFWYQQALGQGPEFLTYFQNEAQLDKSGLPSDRFFAERPEGSVSTLKIQRTQQEDSAVYLCASSLARADSYGYTFGSGTRLTVV.

This rearrangement joins TRBV28 to TRBJ2-1; TRBD1 matches at 9 bases. This CDR3 is 14 amino acids long. Trimming at V came to 7 bases and at J to 10 bases, leaving 11 bases not matched to a gene. Germline V gene sequence: CDR1 MDHEN, CDR2 SYDVKM. CDR3 bases: TGTGCCAGCACCCTACTCTCCGGGACAGGGGAGCAGTTCTTC. Translated, it gives CASTLLSGTGEQFF.

The gene calls are TRBV30 and TRBJ2-1, with TRBD1 identical over 8 bases. With 2 bases clipped from V and 7 bases from J, the junction kept 13 bases outside the gene matches. Germline assignment: CDR1 GTSNPN and CDR2 SVGIG (reference sequence). The CDR3 length is 16 residues. CDR3 loop: CAWSLRGTGVGNEQFF. The CDR3 DNA is TGTGCCTGGAGTCTACGCGGGACAGGCGTGGGAAATGAGCAGTTCTTC.

The chain has TRBV29-1 and TRBJ1-1; perhaps TRBD1 as D (6 bases). In germline, CDR1 is SQVTM, CDR2 ANQGSEA. CDR3 length: 12 residues. The V end was cut by 4 bases, the J end by 6 bases, with 12 bases between. This CDR3 reads CSVVGRGAEAFF. CDR3 bases: TGCAGCGTTGTCGGCAGGGGAGCTGAAGCTTTCTTT. Complete variable domain (other parts from reference TRBV29-1 and TRBJ1-1): SAVISQKPSRDICQRGTSLTIQCQVDSQVTMMFWYRQQPGQSLTLIATANQGSEATYESGFVIDKFPISRPNLTFSTLTVSNMSPEDSSIYLCSVVGRGAEAFFGQGTRLTVV.

The chain combines TRBV12-3 or TRBV12-4 with TRBJ2-2; D gene ambiguous. V was cut by 5 bases and J by 5 bases, with 15 bases left in between. CDR3 length: 15 amino acids. The CDR3 nucleotides are TGTGCCAGCAGTCCCCACACTGGACCGACCGGGGAGCTGTTTTTT. Translated: CASSPHTGPTGELFF.

This clonotype came up a few times. V usage is TRBV25-1 and J usage is TRBJ1-1; D call uncertain. This CDR3 is 12 amino acids long. Germline CDR1 and CDR2: MGHDK and SYGVNS. The ends were cut back, 4 bases at V and 5 bases at J, with 8 bases in the middle. The CDR3, as DNA: TGTGCCAGCAGTGGCCGTTCGACTGAAGCTTTCTTT. It codes for CASSGRSTEAFF. Filled out from reference TRBV25-1 and TRBJ1-1, the complete variable domain reads EADIYQTPRYLVIGTGKKITLECSQTMGHDKMYWYQQDPGMELHLIHYSYGVNSTEKGDLSSESTVSRIRTEHFPLTLESARPSHTSQYLCASSGRSTEAFFGQGTRLTVV.

The chain links TRBV12-3 or TRBV12-4 to TRBJ2-7; TRBD1 matches 7 bases. The CDR3 is 13 residues long. V trimming: 6 bases; J trimming: 4 bases; junction bases outside the gene matches: 6. CDR3 residues: CASSRNRGYEQYF. The DNA for the CDR3 is TGTGCCAGCAGCCGAAACAGGGGATACGAGCAGTACTTC.

This rearrangement joins TRBV13 to TRBJ1-6; 8 nucleotides match TRBD1. V shed 1 base and J 6 bases; nucleotides not matched to a gene: 8. Germline CDR1 reads PRHDT; CDR2 reads FYEKMQ (reference sequence). The CDR3 is 17 amino acids. Here the CDR3 reads CASSLARGTGGNSPLHF. The CDR3 nucleotides read TGTGCCAGCAGCTTAGCACGGGGGACAGGCGGTAATTCACCCCTCCACTTT.

V is TRBV6-5 and J is TRBJ2-5; 8 nucleotides align to TRBD2. V was pared by 2 bases and J by 5 bases, with 7 bases of the junction left unmatched. This CDR3 region has 15 residues. In germline, CDR1 is MNHEY, CDR2 SVGAGI. The CDR3 DNA is TGTGCCAGCAGTTACGCGGGGGGCCATGGGGAGACCCAGTACTTC. Amino acid sequence: CASSYAGGHGETQYF.

The rearrangement links TRBV20-1 to TRBJ2-5; the D is unclear. CDR3 length: 14 residues. CDR1 and CDR2 (germline): DFQATT, SNEGSKA (reference sequence). V was trimmed by 1 base and J by 2 bases, leaving 11 bases between them. The chain's CDR3 is CSARGQVIQETQYF. CDR3 bases: TGCAGTGCTAGAGGCCAGGTGATTCAAGAGACCCAGTACTTC.

The chain employs TRBV29-1 and TRBJ1-2; 12 bases agree with TRBD1. The junction had 6 bases not matched to a gene; V was cut back by 6 bases and J by 10 bases. The CDR3 is 12 amino acids. Germline lookup yields CDR1 SQVTM and CDR2 ANQGSEA. The CDR3 nucleotides are TGCAGCGTAACCGGGACAGGGGGCGACTACACCTTC. Translated: CSVTGTGGDYTF.

The chain has TRBV30 and TRBJ1-1; D is undetermined. Trimming took 0 bases from V and 4 from J, leaving 3 bases between them. From germline, CDR1 is GTSNPN and CDR2 SVGIG (reference sequence). This CDR3 contains 11 residues. The CDR3 nucleotides read TGTGCCTGGAGTGTCTCCACTGAAGCTTTCTTT. Amino acid sequence: CAWSVSTEAFF.

The chain recombines TRBV3-1 with TRBJ1-1; D is ambiguous. Germline V CDR1 and CDR2: LGHDT, YNNKEL (reference sequence). With 4 bases removed from V and 1 base from J, the gap between germline ends came to 10 bases. The CDR3 contains 14 residues. The CDR3 nucleotides read TGTGCCAGCAGCCCCGGGAGGGCGAACACTGAAGCTTTCTTT. Translation gives CASSPGRANTEAFF.

The rearrangement joins TRBV27 to TRBJ2-7; possible D gene TRBD2, 6 bases. This CDR3 is built from 13 residues. In germline, CDR1 is MNHEY, CDR2 SMNVEV (reference sequence). V was cut by 5 bases and J by 4 bases, with 12 bases left in between. CDR3 bases: TGTGCCAGCAGTCCCGGGGACTTTTACGAGCAGTACGTC. Translated: CASSPGDFYEQYV.

The chain joins TRBV20-1 to TRBJ2-3, with D possibly TRBD1 on 6 matching bases. CDR1 is DFQATT, CDR2 SNEGSKA, per germline (reference sequence). This CDR3 contains 15 residues. The V and J ends lost 0 bases and 2 bases respectively, with 12 bases between them. The CDR3 nucleotides are TGCAGTGCTAGAGATATAGGACAGATCACAGATACGCAGTATTTT. It yields the protein CSARDIGQITDTQYF.

The chain carries TRBV6-6 and TRBJ2-3; 8 bases fit TRBD1. This CDR3 is built from 15 residues. The germline V gene encodes CDR1 MNHNY and CDR2 SVGAGI (reference sequence). Trimming cost V 5 bases and J 4 bases; bases outside gene matches: 8. The CDR3 loop is CASSPTGGEADTQYF. Here the CDR3 DNA reads TGTGCCAGCAGTCCCACAGGGGGTGAGGCAGATACGCAGTATTTT.

The chain links TRBV15 to TRBJ1-2; D unclear. CDR1 and CDR2 from the germline V gene are LNHNV and YYDKDF (reference sequence). The V end was cut by 4 bases, the J end by 4 bases, with 7 bases between. The length of the CDR3 is 12 residues. The CDR3 reads CATSNPSYGYTF. In DNA, the CDR3 is TGTGCCACCAGCAACCCTTCCTATGGCTACACCTTC.

This CDR3 is CASSFKWDTGTNTQYF. The CDR3 DNA is TGTGCCAGCAGTTTTAAGTGGGACACGGGGACCAATACGCAGTATTTT. The chain links TRBV12-3 or TRBV12-4 to TRBJ2-3; D may be TRBD1 (6 bases). The CDR3 length is 16 residues. Deletions cut 3 bases from V and 7 bases from J, with 20 bases between.

This chain joins TRBV3-1 and TRBJ2-5; D assignment may be TRBD1 or TRBD2 (5 bases each). The CDR3 covers 14 residues. Trimming removed 4 bases at V and 4 bases at J, with 13 bases between. The V gene's germline CDR1 is LGHDT and CDR2 YNNKEL (reference sequence). The CDR3 region is CASSRDAPLETQYF. The CDR3 DNA reads TGTGCCAGCAGCCGGGACGCCCCTCTAGAGACCCAGTACTTC.

The CDR3, as DNA: TGTGCCACAGGGGAAGACTATGGCTACACCTTC. As protein: CATGEDYGYTF. The genes are TRBV27 and TRBJ1-2; D possibly corresponds to TRBD1 (6 bases). V lost 10 bases and J 3 bases, leaving 9 bases between the germline ends. From germline, CDR1 is MNHEY and CDR2 SMNVEV (reference sequence). The CDR3 has 11 amino acids.